This passage covers 14 T cell receptor beta chains from one sample sequenced in a study of cytomegalovirus exposure and HLA in healthy donors. 13 Jbeta primers and 60 Vbeta primers were used for the PCR. The repertoire was sequenced with immunoSEQ multiplex PCR; TCRdb's copy has only in-frame clones and lacks some. The repertoire consists of approximately 150,000 clones, with more than 75% occurring once and the leading ten covering roughly 1.9%. Input material: PBMCs. Every receptor here comes from a man aged 40-49 years in good health and CMV-seronegative.

This chain joins TRBV5-1 and TRBJ2-2, with 8 nucleotides matching TRBD2. Germline CDR1 reads SGHRS; CDR2 reads YFSETQ. Trimming removed 0 bases from V and 5 bases from J; junction bases left unmatched: 6. The CDR3 consists of 16 residues. The DNA of the CDR3 is TGCGCCAGCAGCTTGGTGAGCGGGAGAGGAACCGGGGAGCTGTTTTTT. As protein: CASSLVSGRGTGELFF.

The V and J genes are TRBV28 and TRBJ1-4, with D hard to call. This CDR3 is 15 amino acids long. Trimming shortened V by 8 bases and J by 8 bases, and 21 bases separated the two germline ends. CDR1 and CDR2 (germline): MDHEN, SYDVKM. DNA for the CDR3: TGTGCCAGCCCGAGAGTCCAGCCTGCGGAGGAAAAACTGTTTTTT. Amino acid sequence: CASPRVQPAEEKLFF.

The chain employs TRBV27 and TRBJ2-3; D unresolved. The germline V gene has CDR1 MNHEY and CDR2 SMNVEV (reference sequence). The CDR3 contains 15 residues. Deletions cut 3 bases from V and 0 bases from J, with 10 bases between. The CDR3 here is CASSLVSISTDTQYF. CDR3 DNA sequence: TGTGCCAGCAGTTTGGTTAGCATTAGCACAGATACGCAGTATTTT.

J is TRBJ1-5 and V is TRBV4-1; a weak D match, TRBD1 (6 bases). Deletions cut 0 bases from V and 4 bases from J, with 25 bases between. There are 20 residues in the CDR3. The germline V gene encodes CDR1 MGHRA and CDR2 YSYEKL. DNA of the CDR3: TGCGCCAGCAGCCAAGATCCCTTTGTGTCGGGGACATGGGAGAATCAGCCCCAGCATTTT. This gives the protein CASSQDPFVSGTWENQPQHF.

This clone was found once. The V gene is TRBV5-4, the J gene TRBJ1-2; possible D gene TRBD1, 6 bases. The CDR3 contains 16 residues. Germline V gives CDR1 SGHNT, CDR2 YYREEE (reference sequence). The ends were cut back, 2 bases at V and 2 bases at J, with 16 bases in the middle. The CDR3 DNA reads as TGTGCCAGCAGCTTCGGGGGGGCAGTATCCAACTATGGCTACACCTTC. As protein: CASSFGGAVSNYGYTF.

CDR3 bases: TGTGCCAGCAGGTGGATAGCGGATCAAGAGACCCAGTACTTC. Translation gives CASRWIADQETQYF. The rearrangement links TRBV2 to TRBJ2-5; weak D call: TRBD2 (6 bases). Deletions cut 6 bases from V and 2 bases from J, with 13 bases between. This CDR3 has 14 residues. The germline CDR1 and CDR2 sequences are SNHLY and FYNNEI.

This clone was picked up a small number of times. The chain carries TRBV6-6 and TRBJ1-6; TRBD1 matches at 7 bases. Unmatched junction bases numbered 6, after V lost 5 bases and J lost 5 bases. CDR1 is MNHNY, CDR2 SVGAGI, per germline (reference sequence). The CDR3 has 15 amino acids. The CDR3 DNA sequence: TGTGCCAGCAGTGCCAAGACAGGGAATAATTCACCCCTCCACTTT. Translated, it gives CASSAKTGNNSPLHF.

V gene TRBV9 combines with J gene TRBJ2-7; possibly TRBD1 for D (6 bases). The V end lost 3 bases, the J end lost 6 bases, and 13 bases lay between the germline ends. Germline V gives CDR1 SGDLS, CDR2 YYNGEE. The CDR3 runs 13 residues. The CDR3 protein is CASSAKQGSEQYF. Here the CDR3 DNA reads TGTGCCAGCAGCGCTAAACAGGGCTCCGAGCAGTACTTC.

The chain combines TRBV27 with TRBJ2-3; TRBD2 might be the D (5 bases). Germline V gene lookup returns CDR1 MNHEY and CDR2 SMNVEV (reference sequence). This CDR3 has 15 amino acids. V gave up 1 base and J gave up 1 base, with 9 bases separating them. Here the CDR3 DNA reads TGTGCCAGCAGTTTATTGTGGGGAGGCACAGATACGCAGTATTTT. This encodes CASSLLWGGTDTQYF.

This chain links TRBV7-9 with TRBJ2-2; 12 positions agree with TRBD2. V was pared by 5 bases and J by 1 base, with 5 bases of the junction left unmatched. CDR1 and CDR2 from the germline V gene are SEHNR and FQNEAQ (reference sequence). The CDR3 runs to 17 residues. The CDR3 DNA follows: TGTGCCAGCAGCCAGACTAGCGGGGGCCTGAACACCGGGGAGCTGTTTTTT. Encoded protein: CASSQTSGGLNTGELFF.

This clone appeared a few times. The gene calls are TRBV4-3 and TRBJ1-2; 9 bases map to TRBD1. V lost 4 bases to trimming and J lost 5 bases; unmatched junction nucleotides: 8. The CDR3 totals 15 residues. Germline assignment: CDR1 LGHNA and CDR2 YSLEER. Here the CDR3 DNA reads TGCGCCAGCAGCCGAACAGGGGGCGCGTGGTATGGCTACACCTTC. Translation gives CASSRTGGAWYGYTF.

The CDR3 loop reads CASSQGAGVGYEQYF. CDR3 coding DNA: TGCGCCAGCAGCCAAGGGGCGGGGGTGGGGTACGAGCAGTACTTC. The chain links TRBV4-1 to TRBJ2-7, with TRBD2 matching 7 bases. This CDR3 region has 15 residues. CDR1 MGHRA and CDR2 YSYEKL come from the germline V gene. V was pared by 1 base and J by 4 bases, with 7 bases of the junction left unmatched.

The chain joins TRBV5-1 to TRBJ2-7; possibly TRBD2 for D (5 bases). Trimming shortened V by 2 bases and J by 2 bases, and 14 bases separated the two germline ends. The CDR3 length is 15 residues. Germline V gene lookup returns CDR1 SGHRS and CDR2 YFSETQ. The CDR3 bases are TGCGCCAGCAGCTTTTCTAGCTGGCCCCCCTACGAGCAGTACTTC. Protein: CASSFSSWPPYEQYF.

This clone has only one observation. The gene calls are TRBV7-8 and TRBJ2-5, with TRBD1 as a possible D gene (5 bases). CDR1 SGHVS and CDR2 FQNEAQ come from the germline V gene. Trimming stripped 0 bases from V and 2 bases from J, with 13 bases between. The CDR3 is made up of 16 amino acids. CDR3 in amino acids: CASSLAGALVQETQYF. The CDR3 region has the DNA TGTGCCAGCAGCTTAGCAGGGGCCCTGGTACAAGAGACCCAGTACTTC.